This T cell receptor (beta chain) came from a study of breast tumors, draining lymph nodes, adjacent tissues. Notes on the study in general: Luminal-like breast cancer showed significantly greater tumor-nontumor repertoire similarity than basal-like breast cancer did. The data were judged consistent with most tumor T cells coming from lymph node and expanding in tumor. Tumors had less TCR diversity than lymph nodes, more than nontumor tissue.

One entry per CDR3 protein, called by TCRdb with MiXCR from the multiplex PCR reads. This table holds under 150,000 distinct CDR3 sequences, 15% to 20% found once. The lymph nodes were axillary draining lymph nodes from breast cancer patients. The germline CDR1 and CDR2 sequences are SGHTA and FQGNSA. V shed 0 bases and J shed 0 bases, with 6 bases lying between them. This CDR3 spans 14 amino acids. In this sample, this clonotype turned up many times. Its target is not known. The chain uses TRBV7-2 and TRBJ2-7, with unresolved D. Input material: axillary lymph node tissue. The source is a female donor with breast cancer. Some clones in this sample may be carry-over from other donors' samples. CDR3 in DNA: TGTGCCAGCAGCTTAGCGTTCCGCTCCTACGAGCAGTACTTC. Translation gives CASSLAFRSYEQYF.